These 14 T cell receptor beta chains came from one sample sequenced in a study of blood T cell repertoires in COVID-19. Using immunoSEQ multiplex PCR, the repertoire was profiled, and TCRdb retains in-frame clones only, with some absent. The table records 65,000 to 90,000 clones, around 83% of them present only once. Sequencing input: peripheral blood. The receptors stem from a woman aged 80 or over in a cohort sampled during active or convalescent COVID-19.

V gene TRBV5-1 combines with J gene TRBJ2-3; D possibly corresponds to TRBD2 (6 bases). Trimming took off 5 bases at V and 2 bases at J, with 12 bases between the two ends. The CDR3 runs 14 residues. Germline values: CDR1 SGHRS, CDR2 YFSETQ. CDR3 DNA sequence: TGCGCCAGCAGTTCCGGGACTTTCACAGATACGCAGTATTTT. Translated: CASSSGTFTDTQYF. Complete variable domain (other parts from reference TRBV5-1 and TRBJ2-3): KAGVTQTPRYLIKTRGQQVTLSCSPISGHRSVSWYQQTPGQGLQFLFEYFSETQRNKGNFPGRFSGRQFSNSRSEMNVSTLELGDSALYLCASSSGTFTDTQYFGPGTRLTVL.

J is TRBJ2-2 and V is TRBV6-2 or TRBV6-3; TRBD1 matches 7 bases. The CDR3 runs 16 residues. Losses at the gene ends were 4 bases for V and 7 bases for J; bases not matched to a gene: 12. CDR1 MNHEY and CDR2 SVGEGT come from the germline V gene. The CDR3 nucleotides are TGTGCCAGCAGTTCCCCTTTAAAGGGGGCGAGCGGGGAGCTGTTTTTT. It specifies CASSSPLKGASGELFF.

J is TRBJ1-2 and V is TRBV9; D ambiguous. V dropped 0 bases and J dropped 7 bases, with 7 bases sitting between them. Germline V gene sequence: CDR1 SGDLS, CDR2 YYNGEE. CDR3 length equals 12 residues. The CDR3 is CASSVAYSGYTF. CDR3 DNA: TGTGCCAGCAGCGTAGCTTACAGTGGCTACACCTTC.

This chain uses TRBV3-1 (or the pseudogene TRBV3-2) with TRBJ1-2, with no clear D. Trimming took 3 bases from V and 0 from J, leaving 14 bases between them. Germline assignment: CDR1 LGHDT and CDR2 YNNKEL (reference sequence). This CDR3 region has 16 residues. The CDR3 is CASSHLTTEANYGYTF. The CDR3 bases are TGTGCCAGCAGCCACCTAACCACCGAAGCTAACTATGGCTACACCTTC.

The rearrangement joins TRBV7-3 to TRBJ2-5; TRBD1 aligns across 9 bases. The CDR3 is 16 residues long. The germline CDR1 and CDR2 sequences are SGHTA and FQGTGA. V lost 0 bases to trimming and J lost 3 bases; unmatched junction nucleotides: 5. CDR3 region: CASSLTGQGTEETQYF. In DNA form, the CDR3 reads TGTGCCAGCAGCTTAACTGGACAGGGGACAGAAGAGACCCAGTACTTC.

The rearrangement joins TRBV7-9 to TRBJ1-3, with TRBD1 matching over 7 bases. CDR3 length: 14 residues. Losses at the gene ends were 5 bases for V and 0 bases for J; bases not matched to a gene: 1. The V gene's germline CDR1 is SEHNR and CDR2 FQNEAQ (reference sequence). The CDR3 is CASSRDSSGNTIYF. CDR3 bases: TGTGCCAGCAGCAGGGACAGCTCTGGAAACACCATATATTTT.

In its sample, this clone was seen a few times. This chain uses TRBV27 with TRBJ1-1, with 9 bases aligning to TRBD1. Germline V lookup: CDR1 MNHEY, CDR2 SMNVEV (reference sequence). The junction had 5 bases not matched to a gene; V was cut back by 5 bases and J by 4 bases. The CDR3 totals 14 residues. The CDR3 sequence: CASSPGQGFTEAFF. The CDR3 region has the DNA TGTGCCAGCAGTCCGGGACAGGGCTTCACTGAAGCTTTCTTT.

This chain uses TRBV2 with TRBJ2-7; a weak D match, TRBD1 (6 bases). V was clipped by 6 bases and J by 2 bases, with 11 bases between them. The CDR3 is made up of 13 amino acids. CDR1 SNHLY and CDR2 FYNNEI come from the germline V gene. This chain's CDR3 is CASSADRTYEQYF. The CDR3 coding sequence is TGTGCCAGCAGCGCCGACAGGACCTACGAGCAGTACTTC.

This chain connects TRBV2 to TRBJ2-4, with D unresolved. The V gene's germline CDR1 is SNHLY and CDR2 FYNNEI. V lost 4 bases and J 0 bases, leaving 10 bases between the germline ends. CDR3 size: 15 residues. CDR3 region: CASSGSRLAKNIQYF. The CDR3 DNA reads TGTGCCAGCAGTGGAAGCCGACTAGCCAAAAACATTCAGTACTTC.

The J gene is TRBJ2-1, the V gene TRBV19; 14 nucleotides agree with TRBD2. The germline V gene has CDR1 LNHDA and CDR2 SQIVND (reference sequence). Germline trimming cut 4 bases from V and 2 bases from J; bases unmatched to any gene: 10. The CDR3 runs to 19 residues. CDR3: CASSKKPGLAGVTYNEQFF. The CDR3 bases are TGTGCCAGTAGTAAAAAGCCGGGACTAGCGGGAGTCACCTACAATGAGCAGTTCTTC. Together with reference TRBV19 and TRBJ2-1, the CDR3 gives the full variable domain: DGGITQSPKYLFRKEGQNVTLSCEQNLNHDAMYWYRQDPGQGLRLIYYSQIVNDFQKGDIAEGYSVSREKKESFPLTVTSAQKNPTAFYLCASSKKPGLAGVTYNEQFFGPGTRLTVL.

The rearrangement joins TRBV30 to TRBJ2-7; 10 bases align to TRBD1. The CDR3 totals 11 residues. Germline CDR1 reads GTSNPN; CDR2 reads SVGIG (reference sequence). V lost 8 bases and J lost 3; bases outside the gene matches: 1. The CDR3 is CAGDRGYEQYV. The CDR3 region has the DNA TGTGCCGGGGACAGGGGCTACGAGCAGTACGTC.

The chain uses TRBV5-4 and TRBJ1-5; the match to TRBD1 covers 7 bases. This CDR3 spans 14 amino acids. The V gene end was trimmed by 3 bases and the J gene end by 1 base; junction bases not matched to a gene: 1. The germline gives CDR1 SGHNT, CDR2 YYREEE (reference sequence). CDR3 DNA sequence: TGTGCCAGCAGCTCAGGGGGGAGCAATCAGCCCCAGCATTTT. Translation gives CASSSGGSNQPQHF.

This rearrangement joins TRBV6-6 to TRBJ2-3; D perhaps matches TRBD2 (6 bases). V dropped 5 bases and J dropped 6 bases, with 15 bases sitting between them. The CDR3 has 14 residues. CDR1 is MNHNY and CDR2 is SVGAGI in the germline V gene (reference sequence). CDR3 nucleotides: TGTGCCAGCAGTCTATGGGACTCCGTGGATACGCAGTATTTT. This sequence encodes CASSLWDSVDTQYF.

The chain joins TRBV4-2 to TRBJ1-5; tentatively, D is TRBD1 (5 bases). Trimming stripped 1 base from V and 7 bases from J, with 8 bases between. The germline gives CDR1 LGHNA, CDR2 YNFKEQ. The CDR3 runs 13 residues. The chain's CDR3 is CASSQGGGQPQHF. CDR3 DNA sequence: TGTGCCAGCAGCCAAGGGGGGGGACAGCCCCAGCATTTT.